Listed here are 17 T cell receptor beta chains from one sample, sequenced in a study of cytomegalovirus exposure and HLA in healthy donors. Use of 60 Vbeta and 13 Jbeta primers characterized the PCR. Using immunoSEQ multiplex PCR, the repertoire was profiled, and TCRdb retains in-frame clones only, with some absent. The sample holds about 40,000 clones, 75% to 90% seen once. Sequencing was carried out using PBMCs. The receptor source for this set is a woman between 40 and 55 years old in good health and CMV-seropositive.

The V gene is TRBV7-9, the J gene TRBJ1-1, with 10 bases identical to TRBD1. The ends lost 2 bases at V and 4 bases at J; junction bases unmatched: 4. Germline loops: CDR1 SEHNR, CDR2 FQNEAQ (reference sequence). This CDR3 is 15 amino acids long. CDR3 loop: CASSLTTGGSTEAFF. The CDR3 region has the DNA TGTGCCAGCAGCTTAACGACAGGGGGCTCCACTGAAGCTTTCTTT.

This chain links TRBV28 with TRBJ2-7; tentative D call: TRBD2 (6 bases). The V and J ends lost 9 bases and 1 base respectively, with 19 bases between them. This CDR3 comprises 15 residues. Germline assignment: CDR1 MDHEN and CDR2 SYDVKM. In DNA form, the CDR3 reads TGTGCCAGTCCCCCGGGACTCACAAGTTCCTACGAGCAGTACTTC. Translating gives CASPPGLTSSYEQYF.

This clone was detected a few times. This chain joins TRBV11-3 and TRBJ2-2, with TRBD1 matching over 7 bases. Per the germline V gene, CDR1 is SGHNT and CDR2 is YENEEA. The CDR3 covers 15 residues. With 0 bases clipped from V and 7 bases from J, the junction kept 5 bases outside the gene matches. DNA of the CDR3: TGTGCCAGCAGCTTAGAAAGGGGGCAAAACGGGGAGCTGTTTTTT. Translating it yields CASSLERGQNGELFF.

This chain links TRBV23-1 with TRBJ1-1, with D unclear. TRBV23-1 is given ORF status, its function remaining uncertain. This CDR3 is 14 amino acids long. Trimming cost V 3 bases and J 5 bases, with 13 bases left between them. The CDR3 DNA reads TGCGCCAGCAGTCACCTAGACGAGGGAACTGAAGCTTTCTTT. This encodes CASSHLDEGTEAFF.

This clone was picked up one time. The V call is TRBV6-5, the J call TRBJ2-5; TRBD1 might be the D (5 bases). The J call could be wrong; TRBJ2-7 is a better fit for the DNA end. Germline CDR1 is MNHEY and CDR2 is SVGAGI. CDR3 size: 14 residues. CDR3 sequence reads: CASSSGAGPYEQYF. In DNA, the CDR3 is TGTGCCAGCAGTTCTGGTGCAGGGCCCTACGAGCAGTACTTC.

This clone was observed once. V usage is TRBV10-3 and J usage is TRBJ2-5; 13 nucleotides align to TRBD2. The J call may be mistaken, given a closer DNA end match to TRBJ2-7. The CDR3 is 20 amino acids. Germline V CDR1 and CDR2: ENHRY, SYGVKD. The CDR3 sequence is CAISEPRFSRTSGGVYEQYF. The CDR3 DNA follows: TGTGCCATCAGTGAACCGCGCTTTAGTCGGACTAGCGGGGGAGTCTACGAGCAGTACTTC.

In DNA form, the CDR3 reads TGTGCCAGCAGACTAGCGGGGGGACGTTCCGGGGAGCTGTTTTTT. Amino acid sequence: CASRLAGGRSGELFF. This chain links TRBV11-2 with TRBJ2-2, with 12 bases lining up with TRBD2. Germline CDR1 SGHAT, CDR2 FQNNGV. The CDR3 is made up of 15 amino acids. V lost 6 bases and J lost 6; bases outside the gene matches: 5.

This rearrangement joins TRBV4-3 to TRBJ1-6; TRBD1 matches at 9 bases. Trimming took 4 bases from V and 7 from J; bases not matched to a gene: 11. Germline-derived CDR1 and CDR2 are LGHNA and YSLEER. The CDR3 contains 17 residues. This chain's CDR3 is CASSLYRDRVENSPLHF. In DNA, the CDR3 is TGCGCCAGCAGCCTATACCGGGACAGGGTGGAGAATTCACCCCTCCACTTT.

This clone occurred a few times. V gene TRBV6-6 combines with J gene TRBJ1-1, with unresolved D. This CDR3 is 15 amino acids long. Trimming pared 0 bases from V and 3 bases from J, leaving 11 bases between. Looked up from germline, CDR1 is MNHNY and CDR2 is SVGAGI (reference sequence). CDR3 sequence (DNA): TGTGCCAGCAGTTACTCGCCCTACTTAGACACTGAAGCTTTCTTT. As protein: CASSYSPYLDTEAFF.

The chain uses TRBV13 and TRBJ1-4, with TRBD1 matching over 8 bases. The CDR3 contains 15 residues. V lost 4 bases and J lost 6; bases outside the gene matches: 7. Per germline, CDR1 PRHDT and CDR2 FYEKMQ (reference sequence). The DNA of the CDR3 is TGTGCCAGCAGCTCCGGACAGGGTAAAGATGAAAAACTGTTTTTT. Amino acids: CASSSGQGKDEKLFF. The complete variable domain, with remaining parts taken from reference TRBV13 and TRBJ1-4, reads AAGVIQSPRHLIKEKRETATLKCYPIPRHDTVYWYQQGPGQDPQFLISFYEKMQSDKGSIPDRFSAQQFSDYHSELNMSSLELGDSALYFCASSSGQGKDEKLFFGSGTQLSVL.

V gene TRBV7-2 combines with J gene TRBJ2-1, with 10 bases identical to TRBD2. J gave up 5 bases and V 6 bases, and 4 bases lay outside the gene matches. The CDR3 length is 14 residues. From germline, CDR1 is SGHTA and CDR2 FQGNSA. As DNA, the CDR3 is TGTGCCAGCAGGGAGCGGGGGGGCAACAATGAGCAGTTCTTC. As protein: CASRERGGNNEQFF.

This chain joins TRBV2 and TRBJ1-4; 7 bases fit TRBD1. In germline, CDR1 is SNHLY, CDR2 FYNNEI. The CDR3 loop spans 14 amino acids. The junction had 6 bases not matched to a gene; V was cut back by 3 bases and J by 8 bases. CDR3 loop: CASSDGTEYEKLFF. As DNA, the CDR3 is TGTGCCAGCAGTGATGGGACAGAGTACGAAAAACTGTTTTTT.

The chain employs TRBV5-6 and TRBJ1-5, with D possibly TRBD1 on 5 matching bases. This CDR3 is 16 amino acids long. The V end lost 4 bases, the J end lost 6 bases, and 20 bases lay between the germline ends. Germline-derived CDR1 and CDR2 are SGHDT and YYEEEE. The CDR3: CASSQSGGPGFQPQHF. As DNA, the CDR3 is TGTGCCAGCAGCCAGTCCGGGGGTCCTGGGTTTCAGCCCCAGCATTTT.

The J gene is TRBJ1-1, the V gene TRBV7-3, with 9 bases matching TRBD1. The CDR3 spans 13 residues. The junction had 3 bases not matched to a gene; V was cut back by 3 bases and J by 7 bases. Germline-derived CDR1 and CDR2 are SGHTA and FQGTGA. Written as DNA, the CDR3 is TGTGCCAGCAGCTTGGGACAGGGACGTGAAGCTTTCTTT. This encodes CASSLGQGREAFF.

This chain links TRBV7-2 with TRBJ1-2; no clear D. V was shortened by 8 bases and J by 2 bases, with 12 bases between the two germline ends. Germline CDR1 and CDR2: SGHTA and FQGNSA. The CDR3 is 13 residues long. In nucleotides, the CDR3 is TGTGCCAGCTTTTACACGCCAAACTATGGCTACACCTTC. Translation gives CASFYTPNYGYTF.

J is TRBJ2-7 and V is TRBV18; TRBD2 aligns across 8 bases. Germline CDR1 is KGHSH and CDR2 is LQKENI. The CDR3 has 15 amino acids. The J segment lost 5 bases and the V segment lost 2 bases, leaving 8 bases of the junction unmatched. This CDR3 is CASSPEGLAGHEQYF. In DNA form, the CDR3 reads TGTGCCAGCTCACCAGAAGGACTAGCTGGCCACGAGCAGTACTTC.

The chain uses TRBV19 and TRBJ1-6; D call uncertain. CDR1 is LNHDA, CDR2 SQIVND, per germline (reference sequence). The CDR3 is 13 amino acids. V lost 11 bases and J lost 8, with 16 bases in between. CDR3 DNA: TGTGCCCCCCATCGGGGATTGGATTCACCCCTCCACTTT. Translated: CAPHRGLDSPLHF.